This T cell receptor beta chain was found in a study of monozygotic twins with inflammatory bowel disease. In regard to this clonotype: Its matching antigen is unknown.

Study-level results: Compared with healthy co-twins, IBD patients showed reduced TCRbeta repertoire diversity by inverse Simpson.

TCRdb reprocessed the 5' RACE reads, keeping one entry per CDR3 protein, no DNA. The sample table includes over 100,000 distinct CDR3 sequences. The TCR originated in a human donor with ulcerative colitis or Crohn's disease, or a healthy co-twin of an affected twin (not recorded which). Input material: blood.

CDR3 sequence: CASSLLNRVESPLHF. The chain uses TRBV7-2 and TRBJ1-6; TCRdb gives TRBD1 as the D gene, but with no DNA this cannot be confirmed. The germline V gene encodes CDR1 SGHTA and CDR2 FQGNSA. This CDR3 is built from 15 residues.